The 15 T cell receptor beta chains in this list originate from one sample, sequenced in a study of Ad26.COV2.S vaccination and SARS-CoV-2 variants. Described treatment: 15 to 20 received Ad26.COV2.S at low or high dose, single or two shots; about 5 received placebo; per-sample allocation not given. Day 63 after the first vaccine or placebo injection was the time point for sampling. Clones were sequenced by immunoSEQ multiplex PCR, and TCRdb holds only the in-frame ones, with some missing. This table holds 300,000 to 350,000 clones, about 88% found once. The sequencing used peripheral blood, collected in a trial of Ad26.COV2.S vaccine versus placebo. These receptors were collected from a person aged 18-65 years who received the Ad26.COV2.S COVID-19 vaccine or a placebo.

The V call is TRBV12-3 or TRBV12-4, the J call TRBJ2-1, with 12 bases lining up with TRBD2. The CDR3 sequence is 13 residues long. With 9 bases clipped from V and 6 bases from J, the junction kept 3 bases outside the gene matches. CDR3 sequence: CARETSGGNEQFF. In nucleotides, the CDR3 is TGTGCCAGGGAGACTAGCGGGGGCAATGAGCAGTTCTTC.

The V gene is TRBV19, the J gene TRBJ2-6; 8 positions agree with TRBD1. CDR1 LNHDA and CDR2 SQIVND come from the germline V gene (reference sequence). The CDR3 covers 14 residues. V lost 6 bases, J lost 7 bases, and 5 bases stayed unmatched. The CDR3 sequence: CASRLTGEANVLTF. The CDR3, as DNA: TGTGCCAGTAGGCTGACAGGGGAAGCCAACGTCCTGACTTTC.

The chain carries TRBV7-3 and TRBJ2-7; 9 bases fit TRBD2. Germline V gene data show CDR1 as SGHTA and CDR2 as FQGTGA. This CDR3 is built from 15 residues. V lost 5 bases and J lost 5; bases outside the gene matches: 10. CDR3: CASSHAGTSSHEQYF. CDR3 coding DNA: TGTGCCAGCAGCCACGCCGGGACTAGCTCTCACGAGCAGTACTTC.

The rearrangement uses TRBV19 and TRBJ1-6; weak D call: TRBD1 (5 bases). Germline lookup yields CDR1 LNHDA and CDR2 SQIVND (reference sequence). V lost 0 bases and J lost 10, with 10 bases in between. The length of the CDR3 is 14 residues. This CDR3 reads CASSIETGGSPLHF. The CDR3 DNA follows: TGTGCCAGTAGTATAGAAACAGGAGGATCACCCCTCCACTTT.

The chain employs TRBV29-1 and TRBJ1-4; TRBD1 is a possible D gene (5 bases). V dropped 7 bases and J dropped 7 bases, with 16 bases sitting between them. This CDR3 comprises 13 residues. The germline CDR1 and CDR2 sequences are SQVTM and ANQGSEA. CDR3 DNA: TGCAGCGCCGAGGCAGGGACGCGTGAAAAACTGTTTTTT. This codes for CSAEAGTREKLFF.

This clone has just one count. For the CDR3, the DNA is TGTGCCAGCAGTTTGCAGACTATACCCGCTTCACCCCTCCACTTT. Its protein is CASSLQTIPASPLHF. V usage is TRBV27 and J usage is TRBJ1-6, with no clear D. The CDR3 has 15 residues. Trimming stripped 3 bases from V and 9 bases from J, with 15 bases between. CDR1 and CDR2 (germline): MNHEY, SMNVEV (reference sequence).

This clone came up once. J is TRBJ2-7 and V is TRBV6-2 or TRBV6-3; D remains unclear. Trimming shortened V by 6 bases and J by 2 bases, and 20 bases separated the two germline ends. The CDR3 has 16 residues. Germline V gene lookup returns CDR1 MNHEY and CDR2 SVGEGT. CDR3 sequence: CASSFTDPQPTYEQYF. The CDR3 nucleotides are TGTGCCAGCAGCTTTACAGACCCTCAACCAACCTACGAGCAGTACTTC.

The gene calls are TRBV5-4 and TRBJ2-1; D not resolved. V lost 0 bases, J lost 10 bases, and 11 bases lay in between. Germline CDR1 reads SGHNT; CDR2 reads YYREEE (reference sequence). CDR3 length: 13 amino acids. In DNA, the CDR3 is TGTGCCAGCAGCTTGGGGGGTGAGCGCGAGCAGTTCTTC. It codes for CASSLGGEREQFF.

The CDR3 sequence: CASSLLPGQGNQPQHF. The CDR3, as DNA: TGTGCCAGCAGTTTATTGCCTGGCCAGGGAAATCAGCCCCAGCATTTT. V and J are TRBV28 and TRBJ1-5, with D perhaps TRBD1 (5 bases). Germline V gene sequence: CDR1 MDHEN, CDR2 SYDVKM. Trimming shortened V by 1 base and J by 4 bases, and 14 bases separated the two germline ends. The CDR3 length is 16 residues.

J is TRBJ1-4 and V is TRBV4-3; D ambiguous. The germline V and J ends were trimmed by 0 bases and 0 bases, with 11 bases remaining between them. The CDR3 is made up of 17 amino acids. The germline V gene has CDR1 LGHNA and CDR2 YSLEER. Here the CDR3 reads CASSQDRAAATNEKLFF. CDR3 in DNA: TGCGCCAGCAGCCAAGATAGGGCAGCCGCAACTAATGAAAAACTGTTTTTT.

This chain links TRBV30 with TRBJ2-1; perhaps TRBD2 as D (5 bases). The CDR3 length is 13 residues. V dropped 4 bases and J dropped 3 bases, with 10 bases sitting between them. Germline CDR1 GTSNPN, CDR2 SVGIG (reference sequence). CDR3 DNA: TGTGCCTGGAACAGCGGTATCTACAATGAGCAGTTCTTC. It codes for CAWNSGIYNEQFF. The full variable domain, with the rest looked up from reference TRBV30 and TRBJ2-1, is SQTIHQWPATLVQPVGSPLSLECTVEGTSNPNLYWYRQAAGRGLQLLFYSVGIGQISSEVPQNLSASRPQDRQFILSSKKLLLSDSGFYLCAWNSGIYNEQFFGPGTRLTVL.

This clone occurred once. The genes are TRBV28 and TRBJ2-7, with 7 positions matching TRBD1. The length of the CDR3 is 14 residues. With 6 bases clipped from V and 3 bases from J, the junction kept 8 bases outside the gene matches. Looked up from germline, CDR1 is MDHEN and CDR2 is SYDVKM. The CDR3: CASRSQDRIYEQYF. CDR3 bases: TGTGCCAGCAGATCGCAGGACAGGATCTACGAGCAGTACTTC.

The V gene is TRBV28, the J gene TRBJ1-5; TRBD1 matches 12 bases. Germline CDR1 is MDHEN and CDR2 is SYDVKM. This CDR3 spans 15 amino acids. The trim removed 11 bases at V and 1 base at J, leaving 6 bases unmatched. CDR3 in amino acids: CAGRDRGLSNQPQHF. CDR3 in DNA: TGTGCCGGGAGGGACAGGGGGCTAAGCAATCAGCCCCAGCATTTT. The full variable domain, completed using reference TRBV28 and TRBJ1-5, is DVKVTQSSRYLVKRTGEKVFLECVQDMDHENMFWYRQDPGLGLRLIYFSYDVKMKEKGDIPEGYSVSREKKERFSLILESASTNQTSMYLCAGRDRGLSNQPQHFGDGTRLSIL.

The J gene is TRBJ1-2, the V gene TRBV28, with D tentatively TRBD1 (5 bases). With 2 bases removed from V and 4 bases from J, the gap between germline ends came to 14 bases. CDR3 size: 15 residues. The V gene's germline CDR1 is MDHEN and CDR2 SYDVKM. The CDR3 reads CASSLGGRKIYGYTF. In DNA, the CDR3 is TGTGCCAGCAGTTTAGGGGGACGGAAAATCTATGGCTACACCTTC.

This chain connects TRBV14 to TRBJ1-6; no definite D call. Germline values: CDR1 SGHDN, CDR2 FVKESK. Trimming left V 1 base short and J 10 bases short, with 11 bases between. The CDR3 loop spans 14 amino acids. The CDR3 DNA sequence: TGTGCCAGCAGCCAAGCCGGGAGGGTCTCACCCCTCCACTTT. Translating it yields CASSQAGRVSPLHF.